This T cell receptor beta chain was identified in a study of cytomegalovirus exposure and HLA in healthy donors. Whole-study findings and limits: Among immune exposure information, only CMV serostatus was available.

60 Vbeta and 13 Jbeta primers were used in PCR. Here immunoSEQ multiplex PCR was the method, and the copy in TCRdb shows in-frame clones only, minus some. The sample records 100,000 to 150,000 clones, just under 85% being singletons. Regarding this clone: The antigen is unknown.

The specimen was PBMCs. This TCR came from a boy younger than 10 in good health and CMV-seronegative.

The CDR3 nucleotides are TGCGCCAGCAGCGTCCGGACTAGCGGGAGTAATGAGCAGTTCTTC. Amino acids: CASSVRTSGSNEQFF. The V call is TRBV5-1, the J call TRBJ2-1; TRBD2 matches at 13 bases. Germline CDR1 SGHRS, CDR2 YFSETQ. V shed 4 bases, J shed 7 bases, and the junction held 5 bases outside the gene matches. CDR3 size: 15 residues.